The rows below give T cell receptor beta chains drawn from one sample of a study of post-analysis software for immune sequencing data. TCRdb redid the calling of the PCR reads with MiXCR, one entry per CDR3 protein. The repertoire holds about 800,000 distinct CDR3 sequences, about 32% seen once, with 0.55% to 0.65% in the top ten. Sequenced input: blood. The receptors come from a girl between 5 and 17 years old with multiple sclerosis. The CDR3 runs from the conserved cysteine through the conserved F or W. The D gene is left open where the match is weak. Size is omitted from some rows. Given values are once, few, many or a class for expanded clones.

D gene	CDR3 length	V gene	clone size	J gene	CDR3 DNA	CDR3 protein
TRBD1	14	TRBV20-1	few	TRBJ1-2	TGCAGTGTCCGACTCGAGACAGGGCGCTATGGCTACACCTTC	CSVRLETGRYGYTF
TRBD2	14	TRBV7-2	NA	TRBJ2-5	TGTGCCAGCAGCTGGACTAGGAACCAAGAGACCCAGTACTTC	CASSWTRNQETQYF
TRBD2	16	TRBV28	few	TRBJ2-3	TGTGCCAGCAGCCCTCTAGCGGGGAGGGACACAGATACGCAGTATTTT	CASSPLAGRDTDTQYF
NA	15	TRBV10-3	NA	TRBJ1-5	TGTGCCTTCAGTGAGTCGAGACAGGGCAATCAGCCCCAGCATTTT	CAFSESRQGNQPQHF
NA	14	TRBV20-1	NA	TRBJ1-5	TGCAGTGCTAGTTTTCGGGGAAGCAATCAGCCCCAGCATTTT	CSASFRGSNQPQHF
NA	11	TRBV6-6	few	TRBJ2-4	TGTGCCAGCAGTTCCCCGGGGATGAACAACTTC	CASSSPGMNNF
NA	18	TRBV6-1	few	TRBJ2-6	TGTGCCAGCAGCCCCGGGGACGGATCTATAATCTGGGCCAACGTCCTGACTTTC	CASSPGDGSIIWANVLTF
TRBD2	14	TRBV6-6	many	TRBJ2-3	TGTGCCAGCAGTTACGGGGGGGGCACAGATACGCAGTATTTT	CASSYGGGTDTQYF
TRBD1	16	TRBV27	NA	TRBJ1-1	TGTGCCAGCAGTTTATTAGGACAGGGAACAATGGCTGAAGCTTTCTTT	CASSLLGQGTMAEAFF
NA	14	TRBV7-7	once	TRBJ2-7	TGTGCCAGCAGCCGAGGAGCGGGCGGTTTTGAGCAGTACTTC	CASSRGAGGFEQYF
NA	11	TRBV6-2/TRBV6-3	many	TRBJ1-2	TGTGCCAGCAGCACAAACGTGGGCTACACCTTC	CASSTNVGYTF
NA	14	TRBV20-1	NA	TRBJ2-7	TGCAGTGCTAGTCATAAATCGTTCGAAGACGAGCAGTACTTC	CSASHKSFEDEQYF
NA	14	TRBV20-1	few	TRBJ2-1	TGCAGTGCTAGACCACCCGCCGACTACAATGAGCAGTTCTTC	CSARPPADYNEQFF
NA	15	TRBV5-6	few	TRBJ1-2	TGTGCCAGCAGCTTCCTACCCGGCGATGGCTATGGCTACACCTTC	CASSFLPGDGYGYTF
NA	14	TRBV21-1	few	TRBJ1-1	TGTGCCAGCCGGTGTGGACAGATGAACACTGAAGCTTTCTTT	CASRCGQMNTEAFF
NA	14	TRBV7-2	NA	TRBJ1-1	TGTGCCAGCAGCTTAGCGCGGCAGGGATTTGAAGCTTTCTTT	CASSLARQGFEAFF
TRBD2	15	TRBV7-2	many	TRBJ2-4	TGTGCCAGCACCACCCTCGGGAGGGCCAAAAACATTCAGTACTTC	CASTTLGRAKNIQYF
TRBD2	17	TRBV6-6	NA	TRBJ2-3	TGTGCCAGCAGAGGACTAGCGGGGGGGGTTAGCGCAGATACGCAGTATTTT	CASRGLAGGVSADTQYF
NA	15	TRBV7-9	few	TRBJ1-2	TGTGCCAGCAGCTTAAGTTCTCGACGGGTCTATGGCTACACCTTC	CASSLSSRRVYGYTF